This record concerns one T cell receptor beta chain sequence. What this receptor recognizes is not known. Within one base of it there is no much larger clone, and no base qualities were kept. The library relied on the immunoSEQ multiplex PCR assay. On the authors' methods: A statistical classification framework was developed to diagnose cytomegalovirus status using the catalog of TCR beta chain sequences. TCRdb carries this immuneACCESS record with in-frame sequences only. Its versions omit some clonotypes, under half of them owing to an unresolved V gene in the studies checked, with the rest unexplained. V, J and clone size were drawn from that table, and D and trimming were deduced from the DNA. For this sample there are around 61,000 clones; almost 95% appear just once. The ten top clones hold roughly 5.2% of the sample. These data originate in a study of cytomegalovirus exposure and HLA in healthy donors (dated by TCRdb to 2015 to 2018). The study in broad terms: According to a later analysis, the 120 or so validation repertoires were produced on the same platform as the roughly 600 repertoires of the first cohort. The aim of the study was to test whether cataloging public T cell receptors could identify signatures of past pathogen exposure. Besides the first cohort of roughly 700 subjects, a separate validation cohort made up of roughly 120 different subjects was used. The study combined high-throughput TCR immunosequencing, statistical association of individual TCRs with disease status, and machine learning to predict cytomegalovirus infection status.

Beyond this particular receptor, the publication reports: All 120 repertoires were used to score co-occurrence in the validation cohort in a later analysis, because that analysis had no HLA typing for the cohort. According to the authors, the approach could potentially be generalized to other disease states and immunological phenotypes. The study listed 150 to 200 TCR beta chains as associated with cytomegalovirus. A few of the identified cytomegalovirus-associated TCR beta chains were confirmed in vitro to be specific for cytomegalovirus antigens. In a later analysis, TCRs clustered in the first cohort were found to also tend to co-occur in the approximately 120 validation repertoires, with about 93% of cluster scores above 0. Most TCR sequences were seen in very few donors, while some public TCRs were found in many individuals. Cytomegalovirus status was reported to be diagnosed by the classifier with high specificity and sensitivity in both the original and validation cohorts.

The donors were included in the validation cohort of some 120 subjects, a group kept apart from the approximately 670-subject first cohort. This TCR was recovered from a young man in good health and CMV-seropositive. Source material: PBMCs.

The CDR3 has the sequence CASSLWTSGMAKNIQYF. Here is the DNA: TGTGCCAGCAGCCTTTGGACTAGCGGGATGGCCAAAAACATTCAGTACTTC. Recombination joined TRBV28 with TRBJ2-4, and 12 junctional nucleotides match TRBD2. Trimming removed 6 bases from V and 1 base from J; the gene matches leave 7 bases unexplained. From its cysteine to its phenylalanine, the CDR3 spans 17 amino acids. The kept DNA is CDR3 alone, 51 bases in frame from the first base. According to the germline V gene, CDR1 reads MDHEN and CDR2 reads SYDVKM. Joined to the reference TRBV28 and TRBJ2-4 proteins, this CDR3 gives the full variable domain: DVKVTQSSRYLVKRTGEKVFLECVQDMDHENMFWYRQDPGLGLRLIYFSYDVKMKEKGDIPEGYSVSREKKERFSLILESASTNQTSMYLCASSLWTSGMAKNIQYFGAGTRLSVL.